This paragraph reports one TCR beta chain. It lacks a known antigen. Per-nucleotide qualities are absent, and no much larger clonotype sits a single base away. The data derive from a study of blood T cells in healthy people across ages (dated by TCRdb to between 2015 and 2017). Study-wide context: In model experiments, template switching captured roughly one uniquely barcoded TCR beta cDNA molecule for every two T cells. Using deep sequencing normalized with unique cDNA molecular identifiers, the study measured how TCR beta repertoire diversity changes with age. Four age groups were formed from the donors: young (average 16 years), middle-aged (approximately 41), aged (over 55) and long-lived (approximately 80). To avoid experimental bias, donors of different ages were distributed randomly across sequencing lanes. For two donors (one aged 18 to 29 and one aged 80 or older), the study analyzed two additional independent replicas of 1 million unique cDNA reads from the same blood draw.

Systemically healthy Caucasian individuals from Russia, approximately 39 in total and aged about 6 to 95 years, were included as donors. Approximately 9 milliliters of peripheral blood were collected from each donor into EDTA-treated Vacutainer tubes. Ficoll-Paque density-gradient centrifugation was used to isolate PBMCs, with at least 6.5 million per sample. Trizol reagent was used to extract total RNA from the PBMCs, yielding at least 6 micrograms per sample. Naive CD45RAhigh/CD27high T cell percentages were measured by flow cytometry on a PBMC aliquot from every donor. CDR1 is given as SGHRS and CDR2 as YFSETQ, both from the germline V gene. The CDR3, from cysteine to phenylalanine, totals 12 residues. Of all the DNA, just the CDR3 is kept, 36 bases in frame from base 1. The germline ends are 5 bases apart after V is trimmed by 1 base and J by 7 bases. What the work shows at the level of the full study, not this receptor alone: Estimates of total diversity based on one million sequenced T cells were considered lower bounds and underestimates. The CMV infection status of donors was not known, potentially confounding age-related changes in expanded clonotypes. The long-lived group showed more naive CD4+ T cells, fewer expanded clones and increased TCR diversity than the aged group, suggesting age selection. Because profiling used bulk unsorted PBMCs, naive and antigen-experienced compartments could not be compared conclusively. The percentage of naive T cells measured by flow cytometry correlated strongly with observed TCR beta diversity. As age increased, observed TCR beta diversity per million T cells dropped in a roughly linear way, and a significant reduction was already evident by age around 41.

Library prep was done by 5' RACE. The listed sequencing device is Illumina HiSeq 2500. A second PCR of 7 to 11 cycles was performed with a sample-barcoded 5' primer and a J-beta primer mix. A template-switch 5' adaptor carrying 12 random nucleotides introduced a unique molecular identifier onto each TCR beta cDNA molecule. At least 3 million CDR3-containing paired-end reads were obtained from each sample. All of the RNA was converted into first-strand cDNA using the Mint cDNA synthesis kit, with a TRBC-specific oligonucleotide serving as the primer. After uracil-DNA glycosylase treatment, a first 18-cycle PCR used universal primers M1SS and BC2_uni_R on all cDNA. Under the source paper's analysis protocol: Normalization of each sample was performed by random selection of 1 million high-quality reads, each carrying a distinct molecular identifier. Instead of being binned into consensus sequences, reads with shared molecular identifiers were discarded. MiTCR, with a Q25 quality threshold and the strictest error-elimination algorithm, was used for CDR3 identification, clonotype clustering and error correction. A nonparametric unseen species model with Euler transformation was used to estimate lower-bound total TCR beta diversity. TCRdb trimmed public reads at Q25 via fastp, called clones via MiXCR and kept in-frame beta chains. Every distinct CDR3 protein forms one entry, paired with its most common genes and DNA. TCRdb, not the authors, supplied the V and J calls. The sample profile shows about 2 million distinct CDR3 sequences; around half of them were found once. The ten most abundant clones make up 2% to 2.5% of the sample.

The chain is assembled from TRBV5-1 and TRBJ2-2; no D segment can be confidently identified. Sequenced sample: blood. This receptor was identified in a woman in her forties in good health. The DNA reads as follows: TGCGCCAGCAGCTTGAACGGCGGGGAGCTGTTTTTT. Its protein product is CASSLNGGELFF.